This T cell receptor beta chain was sequenced for a study of blood T cell repertoires in COVID-19. Looking at the study overall: The United States, Italy and Spain provided the acute and convalescent COVID-19 samples. T cells, B-cell-depleted T cells, or PBMCs supplied cDNA or gDNA.

The CDR3 has 11 residues. Trimming took off 6 bases at V and 14 bases at J, with 16 bases between the two ends. Germline V gene lookup returns CDR1 MRHNA and CDR2 SNTAGT. Using immunoSEQ multiplex PCR, the repertoire was profiled, and TCRdb retains in-frame clones only, with some absent. The table has some 300,000 clones, 87% seen once; the top ten hold approximately 2.2%. Sequenced sample: peripheral blood. This sequence originates from a man between 18 and 29 years old with active or convalescent COVID-19. The chain couples TRBV6-4 to TRBJ1-1, with D tentatively TRBD1 (6 bases). CDR3 amino acids: CASSEGGSSFF. CDR3 DNA sequence: TGTGCCAGCAGCGAAGGGGGTTCTTCCTTCTTT.